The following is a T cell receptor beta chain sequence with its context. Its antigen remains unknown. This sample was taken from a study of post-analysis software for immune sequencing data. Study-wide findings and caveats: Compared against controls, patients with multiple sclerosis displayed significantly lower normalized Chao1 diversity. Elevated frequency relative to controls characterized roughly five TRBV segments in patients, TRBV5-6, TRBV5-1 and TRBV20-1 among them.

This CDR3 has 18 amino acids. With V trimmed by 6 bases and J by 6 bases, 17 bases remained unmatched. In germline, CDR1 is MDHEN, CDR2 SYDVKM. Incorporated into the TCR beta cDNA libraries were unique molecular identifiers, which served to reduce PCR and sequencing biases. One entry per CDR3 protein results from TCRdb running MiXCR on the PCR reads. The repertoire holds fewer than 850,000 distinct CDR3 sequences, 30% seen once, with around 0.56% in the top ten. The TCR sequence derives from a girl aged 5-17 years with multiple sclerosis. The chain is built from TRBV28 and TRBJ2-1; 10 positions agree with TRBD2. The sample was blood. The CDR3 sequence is CASSLRGPTSGFSNEQFF. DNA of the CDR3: TGTGCCAGCAGCTTAAGAGGCCCGACTAGCGGGTTTTCCAATGAGCAGTTCTTC.